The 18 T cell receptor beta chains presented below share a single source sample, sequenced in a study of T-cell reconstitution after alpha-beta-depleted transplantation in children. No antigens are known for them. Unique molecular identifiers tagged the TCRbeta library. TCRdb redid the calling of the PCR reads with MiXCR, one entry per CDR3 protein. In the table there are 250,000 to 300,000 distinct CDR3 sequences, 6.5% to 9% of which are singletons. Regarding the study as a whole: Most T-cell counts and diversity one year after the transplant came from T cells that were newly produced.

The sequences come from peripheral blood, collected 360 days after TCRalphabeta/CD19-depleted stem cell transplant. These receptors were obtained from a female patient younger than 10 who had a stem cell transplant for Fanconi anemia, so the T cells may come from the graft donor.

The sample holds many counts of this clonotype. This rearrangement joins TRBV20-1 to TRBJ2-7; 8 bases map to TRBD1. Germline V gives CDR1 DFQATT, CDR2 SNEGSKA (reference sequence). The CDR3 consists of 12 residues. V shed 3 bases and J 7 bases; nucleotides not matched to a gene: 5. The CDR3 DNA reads TGCAGTGCTAGCCCTAGACAGGGGGAGCAGTACTTC. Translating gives CSASPRQGEQYF.

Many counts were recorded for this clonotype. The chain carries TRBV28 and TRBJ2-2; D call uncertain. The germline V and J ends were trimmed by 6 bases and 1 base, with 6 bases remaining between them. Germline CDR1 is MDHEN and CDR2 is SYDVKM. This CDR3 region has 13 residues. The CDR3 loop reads CASSDLNTGELFF. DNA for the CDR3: TGTGCCAGCAGCGACCTGAACACCGGGGAGCTGTTTTTT.

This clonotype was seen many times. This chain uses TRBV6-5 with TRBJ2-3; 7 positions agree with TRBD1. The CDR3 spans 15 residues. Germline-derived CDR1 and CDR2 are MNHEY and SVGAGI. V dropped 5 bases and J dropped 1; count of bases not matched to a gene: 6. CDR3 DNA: TGTGCCAGCAGTCCCGGGACAGTCCGCACAGATACGCAGTATTTT. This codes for CASSPGTVRTDTQYF.

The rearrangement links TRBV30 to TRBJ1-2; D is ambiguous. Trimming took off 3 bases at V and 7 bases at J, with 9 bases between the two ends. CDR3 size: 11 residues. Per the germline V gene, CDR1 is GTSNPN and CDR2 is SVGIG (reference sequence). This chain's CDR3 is CAWRRPFGYTF. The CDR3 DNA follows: TGTGCCTGGAGACGTCCTTTTGGCTACACCTTC.

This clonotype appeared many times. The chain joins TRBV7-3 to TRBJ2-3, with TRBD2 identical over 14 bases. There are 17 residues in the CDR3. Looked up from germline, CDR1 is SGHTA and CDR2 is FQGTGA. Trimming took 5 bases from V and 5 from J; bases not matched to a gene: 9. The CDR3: CASSTGLAGGRLDTQYF. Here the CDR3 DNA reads TGTGCCAGCAGCACAGGACTAGCGGGGGGCCGGTTAGATACGCAGTATTTT.

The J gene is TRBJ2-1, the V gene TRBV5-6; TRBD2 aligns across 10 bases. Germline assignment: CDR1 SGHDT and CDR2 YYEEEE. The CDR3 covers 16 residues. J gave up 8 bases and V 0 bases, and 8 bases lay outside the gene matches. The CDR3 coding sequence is TGTGCCAGCAGCTTGGCCCTAGCGGGAGAACTCGATGAGCAGTTCTTC. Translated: CASSLALAGELDEQFF. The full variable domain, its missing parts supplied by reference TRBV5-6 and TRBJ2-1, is DAGVTQSPTHLIKTRGQQVTLRCSPKSGHDTVSWYQQALGQGPQFIFQYYEEEERQRGNFPDRFSGHQFPNYSSELNVNALLLGDSALYLCASSLALAGELDEQFFGPGTRLTVL.

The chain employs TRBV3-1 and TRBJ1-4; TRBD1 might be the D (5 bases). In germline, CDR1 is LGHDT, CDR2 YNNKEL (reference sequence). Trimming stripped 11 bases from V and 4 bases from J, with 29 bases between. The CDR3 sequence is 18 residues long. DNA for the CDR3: TGTGCCTTCAGCCCGTCACTACTCTTTGGGGACGGTAATGAAAAACTGTTTTTT. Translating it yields CAFSPSLLFGDGNEKLFF.

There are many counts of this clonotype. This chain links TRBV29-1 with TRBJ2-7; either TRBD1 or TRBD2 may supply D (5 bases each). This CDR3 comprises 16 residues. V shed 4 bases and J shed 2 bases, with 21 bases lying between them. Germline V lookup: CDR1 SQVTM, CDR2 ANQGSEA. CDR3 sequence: CSVVSPRDPLAYEQYF. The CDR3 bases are TGCAGCGTTGTTTCCCCCCGGGACCCGCTAGCCTACGAGCAGTACTTC.

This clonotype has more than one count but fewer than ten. For the CDR3, the DNA is TGTGCCAGCAGCCAAGAACAGGGCCATAATTCACCCCTCCACTTT. It encodes CASSQEQGHNSPLHF. The rearrangement uses TRBV4-2 and TRBJ1-6; the D gene is possibly TRBD1 (6 bases). Looked up from germline, CDR1 is LGHNA and CDR2 is YNFKEQ. The CDR3 is 15 amino acids. Trimming removed 0 bases from V and 5 bases from J, with 8 bases in between.

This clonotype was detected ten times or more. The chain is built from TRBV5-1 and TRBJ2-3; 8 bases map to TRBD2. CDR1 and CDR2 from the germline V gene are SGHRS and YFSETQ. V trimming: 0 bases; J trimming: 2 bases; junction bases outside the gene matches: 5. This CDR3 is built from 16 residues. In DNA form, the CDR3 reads TGCGCCAGCAGCTTGGACCTAGCGGGCCTCACAGATACGCAGTATTTT. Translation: CASSLDLAGLTDTQYF. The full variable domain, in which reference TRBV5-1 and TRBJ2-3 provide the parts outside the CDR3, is KAGVTQTPRYLIKTRGQQVTLSCSPISGHRSVSWYQQTPGQGLQFLFEYFSETQRNKGNFPGRFSGRQFSNSRSEMNVSTLELGDSALYLCASSLDLAGLTDTQYFGPGTRLTVL.

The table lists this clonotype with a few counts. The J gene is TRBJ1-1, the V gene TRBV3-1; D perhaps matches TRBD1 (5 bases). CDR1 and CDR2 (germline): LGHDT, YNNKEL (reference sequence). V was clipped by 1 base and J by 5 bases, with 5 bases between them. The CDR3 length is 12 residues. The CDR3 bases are TGTGCCAGCAGCCAAGGGACAACTGAAGCTTTCTTT. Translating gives CASSQGTTEAFF.

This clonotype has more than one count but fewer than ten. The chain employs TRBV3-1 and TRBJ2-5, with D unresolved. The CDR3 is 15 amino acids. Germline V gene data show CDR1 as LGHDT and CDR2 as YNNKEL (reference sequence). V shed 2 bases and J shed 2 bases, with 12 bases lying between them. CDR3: CASSQRGPQQETQYF. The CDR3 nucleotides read TGTGCCAGCAGCCAACGTGGACCCCAACAAGAGACCCAGTACTTC.

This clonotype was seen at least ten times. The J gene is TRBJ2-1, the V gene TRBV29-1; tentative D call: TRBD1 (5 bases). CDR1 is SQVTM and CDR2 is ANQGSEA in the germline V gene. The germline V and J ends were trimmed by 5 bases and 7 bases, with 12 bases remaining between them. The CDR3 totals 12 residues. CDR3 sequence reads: CSVTRQGNEQFF. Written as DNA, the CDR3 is TGCAGCGTTACCAGGCAGGGTAATGAGCAGTTCTTC.

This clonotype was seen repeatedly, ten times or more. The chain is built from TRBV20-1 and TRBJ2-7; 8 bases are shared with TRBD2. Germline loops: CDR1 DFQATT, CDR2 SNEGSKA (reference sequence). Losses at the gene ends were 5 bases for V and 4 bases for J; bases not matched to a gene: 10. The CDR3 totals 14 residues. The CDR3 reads CSALSGTRDYEQYV. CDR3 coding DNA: TGCAGTGCTCTCAGCGGGACTAGGGATTACGAGCAGTACGTC.

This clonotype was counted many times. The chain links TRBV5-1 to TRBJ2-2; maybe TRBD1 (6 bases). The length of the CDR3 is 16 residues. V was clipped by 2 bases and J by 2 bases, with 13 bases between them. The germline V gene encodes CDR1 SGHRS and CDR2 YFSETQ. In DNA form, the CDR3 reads TGCGCCAGCAGCTTACTTGGACAGTTTAACACCGGGGAGCTGTTTTTT. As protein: CASSLLGQFNTGELFF.

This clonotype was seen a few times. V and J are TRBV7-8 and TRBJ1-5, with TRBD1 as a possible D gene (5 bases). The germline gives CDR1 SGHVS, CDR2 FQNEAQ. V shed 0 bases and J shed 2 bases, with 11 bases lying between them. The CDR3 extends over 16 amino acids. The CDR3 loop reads CASSLAWGKGNQPQHF. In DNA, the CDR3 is TGTGCCAGCAGCTTAGCTTGGGGGAAAGGCAATCAGCCCCAGCATTTT.

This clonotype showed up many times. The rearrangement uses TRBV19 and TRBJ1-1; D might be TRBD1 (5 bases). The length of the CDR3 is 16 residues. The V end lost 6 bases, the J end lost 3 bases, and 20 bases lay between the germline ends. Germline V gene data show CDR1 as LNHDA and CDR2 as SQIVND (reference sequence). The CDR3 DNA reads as TGTGCCAGTAGGTTTCGGACATCCGAGTGGTACACTGAAGCTTTCTTT. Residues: CASRFRTSEWYTEAFF.

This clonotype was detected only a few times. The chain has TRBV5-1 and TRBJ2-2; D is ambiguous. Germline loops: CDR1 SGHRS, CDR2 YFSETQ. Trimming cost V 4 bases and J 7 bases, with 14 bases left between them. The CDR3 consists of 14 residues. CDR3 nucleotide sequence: TGCGCCAGCAGCCCTCAAGACTTTTACGGGGAGCTGTTTTTT. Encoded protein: CASSPQDFYGELFF.